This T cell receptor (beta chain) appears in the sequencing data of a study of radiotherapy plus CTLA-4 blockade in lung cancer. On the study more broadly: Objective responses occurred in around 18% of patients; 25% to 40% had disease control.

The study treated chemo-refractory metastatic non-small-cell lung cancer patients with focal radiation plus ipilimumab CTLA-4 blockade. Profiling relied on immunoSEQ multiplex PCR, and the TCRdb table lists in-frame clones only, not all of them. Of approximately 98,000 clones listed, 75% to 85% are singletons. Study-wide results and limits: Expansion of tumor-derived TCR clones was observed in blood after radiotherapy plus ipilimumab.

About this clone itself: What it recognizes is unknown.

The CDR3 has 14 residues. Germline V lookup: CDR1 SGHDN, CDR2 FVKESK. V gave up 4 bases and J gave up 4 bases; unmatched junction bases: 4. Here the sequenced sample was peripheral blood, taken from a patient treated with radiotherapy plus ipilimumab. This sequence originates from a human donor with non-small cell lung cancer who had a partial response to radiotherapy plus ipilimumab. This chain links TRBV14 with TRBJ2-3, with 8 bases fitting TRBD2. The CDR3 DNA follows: TGTGCCAGCAGCCGATTGACTAGCGCAGATACGCAGTATTTT. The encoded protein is CASSRLTSADTQYF.